The 13 T cell receptor beta chains below all came from one sample that was sequenced in a study of blood T cell repertoires in COVID-19. The repertoire was sequenced with immunoSEQ multiplex PCR; TCRdb's copy has only in-frame clones and lacks some. In the table there are about 110,000 clones, under 90% of which are singletons. Sequencing used peripheral blood. Receptors originate from a woman between 45 and 60 years old with acute or convalescent COVID-19.

The rearrangement uses TRBV9 and TRBJ1-1, with 10 bases identical to TRBD1. J was trimmed by 3 bases and V by 4 bases; bases with no gene match: 3. Germline CDR1 SGDLS, CDR2 YYNGEE. The CDR3 loop spans 14 amino acids. The CDR3 DNA sequence: TGTGCCAGCAGCTTCGGACAGGGGGACACTGAAGCTTTCTTT. Amino acid sequence: CASSFGQGDTEAFF.

This rearrangement joins TRBV5-4 to TRBJ2-1; weak D call: TRBD2 (7 bases). The V end lost 4 bases, the J end lost 0 bases, and 14 bases lay between the germline ends. The CDR3 sequence is 16 residues long. Germline loops: CDR1 SGHNT, CDR2 YYREEE (reference sequence). The CDR3 spells CASSTGSGISYNEQFF. Here the CDR3 DNA reads TGTGCCAGCAGCACAGGGAGCGGGATCTCCTACAATGAGCAGTTCTTC.

This clone came up a few times. The rearrangement joins TRBV3-1 (or the pseudogene TRBV3-2) to TRBJ1-2; 9 bases match TRBD1. In germline, CDR1 is LGHDT, CDR2 YNNKEL (reference sequence). This CDR3 has 17 residues. V lost 4 bases, J lost 0 bases, and 9 bases stayed unmatched. CDR3 residues: CASSPRDRAATNYGYTF. In nucleotides, the CDR3 is TGTGCCAGCAGCCCCCGGGACAGGGCCGCGACTAACTATGGCTACACCTTC.

V usage is TRBV6-5 and J usage is TRBJ1-2, with 7 positions matching TRBD1. The V segment lost 6 bases and the J segment 0 bases; nucleotides outside the gene matches: 7. Per germline, CDR1 MNHEY and CDR2 SVGAGI. The CDR3 spans 15 residues. CDR3 loop: CASSRGTAPNYGYTF. CDR3 nucleotide sequence: TGTGCCAGCAGCAGGGGGACAGCGCCTAACTATGGCTACACCTTC.

The genes are TRBV7-9 and TRBJ2-5; perhaps TRBD2 as D (7 bases). V was cut by 5 bases and J by 4 bases, with 14 bases left in between. The germline V gene encodes CDR1 SEHNR and CDR2 FQNEAQ (reference sequence). This CDR3 is 14 amino acids long. CDR3 amino acids: CASSRGGDRETQYF. DNA for the CDR3: TGTGCCAGCAGCCGAGGGGGGGATCGAGAGACCCAGTACTTC.

V and J are TRBV5-1 and TRBJ1-1, with 7 bases identical to TRBD1. Germline-derived CDR1 and CDR2 are SGHRS and YFSETQ. V was pared by 4 bases and J by 0 bases, with 9 bases of the junction left unmatched. This CDR3 region has 16 residues. This CDR3 reads CASSLGQPGLNTEAFF. The CDR3 coding sequence is TGCGCCAGCAGCCTGGGACAGCCCGGTCTGAACACTGAAGCTTTCTTT. Using reference TRBV5-1 and TRBJ1-1 for the parts outside the CDR3, the full variable domain is KAGVTQTPRYLIKTRGQQVTLSCSPISGHRSVSWYQQTPGQGLQFLFEYFSETQRNKGNFPGRFSGRQFSNSRSEMNVSTLELGDSALYLCASSLGQPGLNTEAFFGQGTRLTVV.

Here the CDR3 DNA reads TGTGCCAGTAGTCGCAGGGGGCGCCGGGAAGCTTTCTTT. Translated, it gives CASSRRGRREAFF. The chain has TRBV19 and TRBJ1-1; 8 bases are a match to TRBD1. Germline trimming cut 5 bases from V and 8 bases from J; bases unmatched to any gene: 7. Germline assignment: CDR1 LNHDA and CDR2 SQIVND (reference sequence). The CDR3 covers 13 residues.

This clone was seen once. The chain joins TRBV5-1 to TRBJ1-2, with 10 bases matching TRBD1. V was clipped by 0 bases and J by 4 bases; unmatched bases: 6. CDR3 length: 16 residues. Germline CDR1 reads SGHRS; CDR2 reads YFSETQ. The CDR3 DNA sequence: TGCGCCAGCAGCTTGGGCGGGACAGGGGCTTTCTATGGCTACACCTTC. Translated, it gives CASSLGGTGAFYGYTF.

CDR3 nucleotide sequence: TGTGCCAGTAGAAGCTCGAACTATGGCTACACCTTC. Its protein product is CASRSSNYGYTF. The chain has TRBV19 and TRBJ1-2; D remains unclear. Trimming took off 6 bases at V and 2 bases at J, with 7 bases between the two ends. Germline assignment: CDR1 LNHDA and CDR2 SQIVND (reference sequence). The CDR3 spans 12 residues.

This clone was recorded once. V gene TRBV6-5 combines with J gene TRBJ1-1; D gene uncertain. The CDR3 sequence is 13 residues long. Trimming left V 6 bases short and J 8 bases short, with 16 bases between. Germline CDR1 reads MNHEY; CDR2 reads SVGAGI. CDR3 region: CASRQMKNYEAFF. The CDR3 DNA reads TGTGCCAGCAGGCAAATGAAGAACTACGAAGCTTTCTTT.

The CDR3 DNA sequence: TGTGCCAGCTCACCTTCAGGGAACACTGAAGCTTTCTTT. Translating gives CASSPSGNTEAFF. The J gene is TRBJ1-1, the V gene TRBV18; the D is unclear. Germline CDR1 KGHSH, CDR2 LQKENI. The CDR3 extends over 13 amino acids. Trimming stripped 3 bases from V and 1 base from J, with 6 bases between.

V usage is TRBV6-5 and J usage is TRBJ1-1, with D perhaps TRBD1 (6 bases). Trimming cost V 7 bases and J 5 bases, with 20 bases left between them. Germline V lookup: CDR1 MNHEY, CDR2 SVGAGI. CDR3 length equals 15 residues. The CDR3 DNA reads TGTGCCAGCAACACGAGGGGAGGGGGAAGGACTGAAGCTTTCTTT. As protein: CASNTRGGGRTEAFF.

The chain couples TRBV5-1 to TRBJ1-3; 8 positions agree with TRBD1. The CDR3 length is 15 residues. V lost 3 bases and J lost 3; bases outside the gene matches: 5. CDR1 is SGHRS, CDR2 YFSETQ, per germline. The CDR3 spells CASSSQGASGNTIYF. CDR3 DNA: TGCGCCAGCAGCTCGCAGGGGGCAAGTGGAAACACCATATATTTT.